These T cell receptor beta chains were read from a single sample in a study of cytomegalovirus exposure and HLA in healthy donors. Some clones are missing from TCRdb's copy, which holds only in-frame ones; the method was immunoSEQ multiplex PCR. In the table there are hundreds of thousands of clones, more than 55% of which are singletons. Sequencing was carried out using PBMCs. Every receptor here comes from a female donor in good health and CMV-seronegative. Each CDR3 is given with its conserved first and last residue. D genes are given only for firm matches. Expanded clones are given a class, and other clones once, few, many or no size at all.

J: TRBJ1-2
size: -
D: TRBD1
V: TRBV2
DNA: TGTGCCAGCAGTGACGGACAGGGGAACTATGGCTACACCTTC
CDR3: CASSDGQGNYGYTF

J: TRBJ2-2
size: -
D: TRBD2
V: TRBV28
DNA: TGTGCCAGCAGTCAACGGGGGGGGACCAACACCGGGGAGCTGTTTTTT
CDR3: CASSQRGGTNTGELFF

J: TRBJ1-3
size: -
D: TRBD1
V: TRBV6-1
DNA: TGTGCCAGCAGGGAAGATAAGGGACAGGGCTTAAACACCATATATTTT
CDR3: CASREDKGQGLNTIYF

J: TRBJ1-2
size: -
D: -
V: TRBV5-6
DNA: TGTGCCAGCACCCTCGGGTTCTATGGCTACACCTTC
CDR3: CASTLGFYGYTF

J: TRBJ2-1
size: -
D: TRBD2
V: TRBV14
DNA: TGTGCCAGCAGCCCCGGGACTAGCGGGAGAATTGAGCAGTTCTTC
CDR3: CASSPGTSGRIEQFF

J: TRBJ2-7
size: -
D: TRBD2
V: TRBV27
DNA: TGTGCCAGCAGTTTATCGGCGGGGGTAATGAAAGAGCAGTACTTC
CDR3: CASSLSAGVMKEQYF

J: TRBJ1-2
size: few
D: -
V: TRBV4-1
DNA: TGCGCCAGCAGCCAAGAGACGGGAATTAATAGCTATGGCTACACCTTC
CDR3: CASSQETGINSYGYTF

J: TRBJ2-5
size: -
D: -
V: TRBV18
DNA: TGTGCCAGCTCACCCTATCTCGCCGAGGAGACCCAGTACTTC
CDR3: CASSPYLAEETQYF

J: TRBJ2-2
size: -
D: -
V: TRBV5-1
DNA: TGCGCCAGCAGCTTGCAGGGACTGGTCGGGGAGCTGTTTTTT
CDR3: CASSLQGLVGELFF

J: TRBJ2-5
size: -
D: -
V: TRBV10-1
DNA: TGCGCCAGCAGTGAGAACTTCCAAGAGACCCAGTACTTC
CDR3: CASSENFQETQYF

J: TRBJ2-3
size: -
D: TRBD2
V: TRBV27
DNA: TGTGCCAGCAGTTTATCTCCCTCGGGCAGCGGGAGTGCAGATACGCAGTATTTT
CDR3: CASSLSPSGSGSADTQYF

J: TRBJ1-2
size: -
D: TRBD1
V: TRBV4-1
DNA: TGCGCCAGCAGCCGAGGGGACAGGGGTTCCTATGGCTACACCTTC
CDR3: CASSRGDRGSYGYTF

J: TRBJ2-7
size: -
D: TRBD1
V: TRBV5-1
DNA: TGCGCCAGCAGCGTGGGACAGGCCATGCACGAGCAGTACTTC
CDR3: CASSVGQAMHEQYF

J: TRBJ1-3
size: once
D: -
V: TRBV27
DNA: TGTGCCAGCAGTTCCCATGGGGCAACCTCTGGAAACACCATATATTTT
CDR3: CASSSHGATSGNTIYF

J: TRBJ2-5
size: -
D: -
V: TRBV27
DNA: TGTGCCAGCAGTTCCTATACTAGGTTGGAGACCCAGTACTTC
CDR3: CASSSYTRLETQYF

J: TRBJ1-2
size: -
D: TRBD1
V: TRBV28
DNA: TGTGCCAGCAGTTTTCGGACAGGGATTTATGGCTACACCTTC
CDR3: CASSFRTGIYGYTF

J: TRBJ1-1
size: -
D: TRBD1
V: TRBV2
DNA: TGTGCCAGCAGTGCAGACAGGGGTATCACTGAAGCTTTCTTT
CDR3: CASSADRGITEAFF

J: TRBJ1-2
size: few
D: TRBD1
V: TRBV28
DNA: TGTGCCAGCAGTCCAGGACAGGGCCCGATAAACTATGGCTACACCTTC
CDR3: CASSPGQGPINYGYTF

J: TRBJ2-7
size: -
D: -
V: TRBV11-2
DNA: TGTGCCAGCAGCGCCAGGACGGGCAGGGACGAGCAGTACTTC
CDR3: CASSARTGRDEQYF

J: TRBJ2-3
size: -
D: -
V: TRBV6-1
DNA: TGTGCCAGCAGTGAAGCCCCGTTGTCCCCTAGCACAGATACGCAGTATTTT
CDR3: CASSEAPLSPSTDTQYF

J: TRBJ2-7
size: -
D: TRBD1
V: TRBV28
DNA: TGTGCCAGCAGTTTAGGGGACAGGCCTGGGTACGAGCAGTACTTC
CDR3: CASSLGDRPGYEQYF

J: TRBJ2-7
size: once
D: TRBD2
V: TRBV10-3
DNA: TGTGCCATCAGTGGGAAGGAGCGGGACTACGAGCAGTACTTC
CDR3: CAISGKERDYEQYF

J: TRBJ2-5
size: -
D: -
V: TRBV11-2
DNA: TGTGCCAGCAGCTTCCCACAAGAGACCCAGTACTTC
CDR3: CASSFPQETQYF

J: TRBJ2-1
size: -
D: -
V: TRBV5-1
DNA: TGCGCCAGCAGCTTGATGTCAGCGACTTACAATGAGCAGTTCTTC
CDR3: CASSLMSATYNEQFF

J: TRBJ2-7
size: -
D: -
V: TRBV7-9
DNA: TGTGCCAGCAGCATTGCAGGGCTCGAGCAGTACTTC
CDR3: CASSIAGLEQYF

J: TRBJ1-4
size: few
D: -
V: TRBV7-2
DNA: TGTGCCAGCAGCTTAGTCAGTGAAAAACTGTTTTTT
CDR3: CASSLVSEKLFF

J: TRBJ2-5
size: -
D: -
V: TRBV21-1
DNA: -
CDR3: CASSKVGSGTPYEQYF

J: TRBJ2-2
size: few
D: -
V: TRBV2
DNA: TGTGCCAGCAGTAGTACAGGTTGGACCGGGGAGCTGTTTTTT
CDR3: CASSSTGWTGELFF

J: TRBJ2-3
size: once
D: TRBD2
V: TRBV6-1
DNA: TGTGCCAGCAGTGAAGCGCCGGGGACTAAGGCAGATACGCAGTATTTT
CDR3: CASSEAPGTKADTQYF

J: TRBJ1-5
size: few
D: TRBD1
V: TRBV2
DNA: TGTGCCAGCAGTGAAGCGTGGGGACAGGGAGGGAGTCAGCCCCAGCATTTT
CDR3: CASSEAWGQGGSQPQHF

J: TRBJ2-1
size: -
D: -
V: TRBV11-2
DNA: TGTGCCACACTACGGGGCCCGGGAGAATATGGGCAGTTCTTC
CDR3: CATLRGPGEYGQFF